The 7 T cell receptor beta chains given below trace back to one sample, sequenced in a study of CD8 T cells in ankylosing spondylitis. TCRdb re-called the 5' RACE reads with MiXCR, one entry per CDR3 protein. The sample yields tens of thousands of distinct CDR3 sequences, 27% seen once. Source material: blood, either unsorted or a sorted T cell fraction (not recorded which). The origin of the receptors is a male donor with ankylosing spondylitis or in good health (not recorded which).

The sample holds a few counts of this clonotype. The V gene is TRBV18, the J gene TRBJ2-4; unclear D gene. V was trimmed by 0 bases and J by 1 base, leaving 10 bases between them. There are 16 residues in the CDR3. The germline V gene encodes CDR1 KGHSH and CDR2 LQKENI. CDR3 residues: CASSPPAEWAKNIQYF. In nucleotides, the CDR3 is TGTGCCAGCTCACCACCGGCGGAGTGGGCCAAAAACATTCAGTACTTC.

This clonotype has a handful of counts. J is TRBJ1-1 and V is TRBV6-1; D perhaps matches TRBD1 (5 bases). The CDR3 is 14 residues long. Trimming pared 7 bases from V and 3 bases from J, leaving 15 bases between. Germline CDR1 and CDR2: MNHNS and SASEGT. CDR3 nucleotides: TGTGCCAGCAAAAGGGATAGCAGGGACACTGAAGCTTTCTTT. Translating gives CASKRDSRDTEAFF.

This clonotype was found a few times. The chain employs TRBV27 and TRBJ2-3; D not certain. Trimming shortened V by 2 bases and J by 9 bases, and 9 bases separated the two germline ends. Germline V gene data show CDR1 as MNHEY and CDR2 as SMNVEV (reference sequence). CDR3 length: 12 amino acids. The CDR3 loop is CASSLVSGTQYF. The CDR3 DNA reads TGTGCCAGCAGTTTAGTGAGTGGGACGCAGTATTTT.

The chain is built from TRBV5-1 and TRBJ2-3; 11 bases map to TRBD2. Trimming cost V 3 bases and J 5 bases; bases outside gene matches: 2. Germline CDR1 is SGHRS and CDR2 is YFSETQ. The CDR3 covers 14 residues. Here the CDR3 DNA reads TGCGCCAGCAGCTCCGGGACTAGCGGAGATACGCAGTATTTT. This translates into CASSSGTSGDTQYF.

The rearrangement uses TRBV20-1 and TRBJ1-1; maybe TRBD1 (5 bases). V was cut by 4 bases and J by 8 bases, with 14 bases left in between. The CDR3 spans 12 residues. Germline CDR1 DFQATT, CDR2 SNEGSKA (reference sequence). The chain's CDR3 is CSATPGTFEAFF. The CDR3 nucleotides read TGCAGTGCTACACCCGGGACTTTCGAAGCTTTCTTT.

This clonotype was counted a few times. The chain uses TRBV5-6 and TRBJ2-7; TRBD1 matches at 9 bases. The germline V gene has CDR1 SGHDT and CDR2 YYEEEE. This CDR3 is 14 amino acids long. V lost 3 bases, J lost 3 bases, and 4 bases stayed unmatched. For the CDR3, the DNA is TGTGCCAGCAGCTCCGGGACAGGGATCTACGAGCAGTACTTC. It yields the protein CASSSGTGIYEQYF.

This clonotype was seen a handful of times. The gene calls are TRBV11-3 and TRBJ2-1, with TRBD2 identical over 10 bases. The CDR3 is 12 residues long. The germline CDR1 and CDR2 sequences are SGHNT and YENEEA. Unmatched junction bases numbered 1, after V lost 4 bases and J lost 10 bases. The CDR3 nucleotides read TGTGCCAGCAGCTCACTAGCGGGGGAGCAGTTCTTC. It is translated as CASSSLAGEQFF. The full variable domain, with the rest looked up from reference TRBV11-3 and TRBJ2-1, is EAGVVQSPRYKIIEKKQPVAFWCNPISGHNTLYWYLQNLGQGPELLIRYENEEAVDDSQLPKDRFSAERLKGVDSTLKIQPAELGDSAVYLCASSSLAGEQFFGPGTRLTVL.